This T cell receptor (beta chain) was recovered during a study of blood T cell repertoires in COVID-19. Whole-study context: PBMCs, B-cell-depleted T cells, or T cells were the source of the cDNA or gDNA that made up the material.

This CDR3 is built from 11 residues. Trimming cost V 7 bases and J 3 bases, with 8 bases left between them. The V gene's germline CDR1 is SGHDT and CDR2 YYEEEE. Profiling relied on immunoSEQ multiplex PCR, and the TCRdb table lists in-frame clones only, not all of them. The sample has approximately 60,000 clones; approximately 79% are singletons. Sequencing input: peripheral blood. The sequence was obtained from a woman of 80 years or more with active or convalescent COVID-19. This chain uses TRBV5-6 with TRBJ2-7, with D perhaps TRBD2 (5 bases). The CDR3 spells CASATSYEQYF. The CDR3 DNA reads as TGTGCCAGCGCCACTAGCTACGAGCAGTACTTC. Full variable domain (outside the CDR3, taken from reference TRBV5-6 and TRBJ2-7): DAGVTQSPTHLIKTRGQQVTLRCSPKSGHDTVSWYQQALGQGPQFIFQYYEEEERQRGNFPDRFSGHQFPNYSSELNVNALLLGDSALYLCASATSYEQYFGPGTRLTVT.